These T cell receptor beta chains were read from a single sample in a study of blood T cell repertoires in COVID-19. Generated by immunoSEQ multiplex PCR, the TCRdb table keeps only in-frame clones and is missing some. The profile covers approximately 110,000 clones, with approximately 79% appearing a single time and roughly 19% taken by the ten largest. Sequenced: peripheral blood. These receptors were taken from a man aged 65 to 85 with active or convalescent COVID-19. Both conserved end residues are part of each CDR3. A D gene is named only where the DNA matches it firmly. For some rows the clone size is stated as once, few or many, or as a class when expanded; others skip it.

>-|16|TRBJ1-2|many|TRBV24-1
CATSDPHGQGNYGYTF
TGTGCCACCAGTGATCCCCACGGGCAGGGTAACTATGGCTACACCTTC
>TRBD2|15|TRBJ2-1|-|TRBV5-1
CASSFGLAGVNEQFF
TGCGCCAGCAGCTTCGGACTAGCGGGAGTGAATGAGCAGTTCTTC
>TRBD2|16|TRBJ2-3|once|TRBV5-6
CASSSYGTRLTDTQYF
TGTGCCAGCAGCTCCTACGGGACTAGACTCACAGATACGCAGTATTTT
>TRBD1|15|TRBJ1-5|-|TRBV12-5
CASGPGQGDNQPQHF
TGTGCTAGTGGTCCGGGACAGGGTGACAATCAGCCCCAGCATTTT
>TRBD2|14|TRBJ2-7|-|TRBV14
CASSKGLVSDEQYF
TGTGCCAGCAGCAAGGGACTAGTAAGCGACGAGCAGTACTTC
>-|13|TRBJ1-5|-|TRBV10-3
CAISDRGNQPQHF
TGTGCCATCAGTGACAGGGGCAATCAGCCCCAGCATTTT
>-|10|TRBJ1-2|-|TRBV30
CAWRRYGYTF
TGTGCCTGGAGACGGTATGGCTACACCTTC
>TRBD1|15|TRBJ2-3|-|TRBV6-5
CASSTVQTGSDTQYF
TGTGCCAGCAGTACAGTACAGACAGGGTCAGATACGCAGTATTTT
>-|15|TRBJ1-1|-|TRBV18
CASSPVWGMNTEAFF
TGTGCCAGCTCACCAGTCTGGGGCATGAACACTGAAGCTTTCTTT
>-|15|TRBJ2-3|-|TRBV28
CASSPQGGVTDTQYF
TGTGCCAGCAGTCCACAGGGTGGTGTGACAGATACGCAGTATTTT
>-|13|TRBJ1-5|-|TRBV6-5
CASSYRGLQPQHF
TGTGCCAGCAGTTACAGGGGCCTTCAGCCCCAGCATTTT
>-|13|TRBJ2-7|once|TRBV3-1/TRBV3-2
CASSPAGGYEQYF
TGTGCCAGCAGCCCCGCAGGTGGCTACGAGCAGTACTTC
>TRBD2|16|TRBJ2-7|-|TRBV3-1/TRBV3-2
CASSLAASGPSYEQYF
TGTGCCAGCAGCCTGGCTGCTAGCGGGCCCTCCTACGAGCAGTACTTC
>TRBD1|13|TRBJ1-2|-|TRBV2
CASSTGGRSGYTF
TGTGCCAGCAGTACAGGGGGACGAAGTGGCTACACCTTC
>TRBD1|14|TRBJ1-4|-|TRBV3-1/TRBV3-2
CASSQGQGGEKLFF
TGTGCCAGCAGCCAGGGACAGGGGGGGGAAAAACTGTTTTTT
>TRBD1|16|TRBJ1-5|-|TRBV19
CASSIPGGFSNQPQHF
TGTGCCAGTAGTATTCCAGGGGGGTTCAGCAATCAGCCCCAGCATTTT
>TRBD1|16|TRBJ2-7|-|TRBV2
CASSDYYRQGSYEQYF
TGTGCCAGCAGTGATTATTATAGACAGGGAAGCTACGAGCAGTACTTC
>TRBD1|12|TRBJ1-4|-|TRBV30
CAWKGAREKLFF
TGTGCCTGGAAGGGGGCTCGGGAAAAACTGTTTTTT
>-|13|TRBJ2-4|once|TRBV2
CASSSLAKNIQYF
TGTGCCAGCTCTTCACTAGCCAAAAACATTCAGTACTTC
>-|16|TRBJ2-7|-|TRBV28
CASSPDLRHPDYEQYF
TGTGCCAGCAGTCCCGATCTCCGACACCCGGACTACGAGCAGTACTTC
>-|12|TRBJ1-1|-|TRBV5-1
CASSLLESQAFF
TGCGCCAGCAGCTTACTAGAGTCTCAAGCTTTCTTT
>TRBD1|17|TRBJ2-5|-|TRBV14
CASSLRTTGVSQETQYF
TGTGCCAGCAGCCTACGGACAACAGGGGTATCACAAGAGACCCAGTACTTC
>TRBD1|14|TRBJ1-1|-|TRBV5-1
CASSLGQGSTEAFF
TGCGCCAGCAGCTTGGGACAGGGGTCCACTGAAGCTTTCTTT
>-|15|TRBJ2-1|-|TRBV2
CASSAFQGSYNEQFF
TGTGCCAGCAGTGCTTTTCAGGGCTCCTACAATGAGCAGTTCTTC
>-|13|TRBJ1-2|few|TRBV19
CASSIGVDYGYTF
TGTGCCAGTAGTATCGGGGTAGACTATGGCTACACCTTC
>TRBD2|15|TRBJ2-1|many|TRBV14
CASSPLSGGYNEQFF
TGTGCCAGCAGCCCCCTTAGCGGGGGATACAATGAGCAGTTCTTC
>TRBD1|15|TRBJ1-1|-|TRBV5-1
CASSLIARGLTEAFF
TGCGCCAGCAGCTTGATTGCCAGGGGGTTAACTGAAGCTTTCTTT
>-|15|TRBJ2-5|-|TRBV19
CASSSDRLGGETQYF
TGTGCCAGTTCTTCGGACCGGCTCGGAGGAGAGACCCAGTACTTC
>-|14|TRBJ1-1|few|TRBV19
CASSIVHGNTEAFF
TGTGCCAGTAGTATAGTGCACGGGAACACTGAAGCTTTCTTT
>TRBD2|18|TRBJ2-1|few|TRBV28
CASSSSWTSGSRINEQFF
TGTGCCAGCAGTTCTTCATGGACTAGCGGCTCTCGCATCAATGAGCAGTTCTTC